A selection of T cell receptor beta chains follows, all from one sample in a study of control samples from healthy donors and cancer patients. Sequencing used immunoSEQ multiplex PCR; TCRdb keeps in-frame clones, though not all of them. The sample yields around 140,000 clones, roughly nine tenths seen once. Source material: blood. The receptors were sampled from a man between 18 and 29 years old in good health. CDR3s include the opening cysteine and the closing phenylalanine or tryptophan. A D gene is named only where the DNA matches it firmly. The listing skips clone size in some rows; elsewhere it reads once, few, many or a size class.

J	size	D	V	CDR3	DNA
TRBJ2-7	NA	TRBD2	TRBV19	CASSAALAGGEQYF	TGTGCCAGTAGTGCCGCTCTAGCGGGTGGAGAGCAGTACTTC
TRBJ2-4	NA	NA	TRBV28	CASSFHAQGNIQYF	TGTGCCAGCAGTTTTCACGCACAGGGTAACATTCAGTACTTC
TRBJ1-2	NA	NA	TRBV2	CASSEPPVTNYGYTF	TGTGCCAGCAGTGAACCCCCGGTTACTAACTATGGCTACACCTTC
TRBJ2-7	NA	NA	TRBV7-9	CASSGTPYEQYF	TGTGCCAGCAGCGGGACTCCCTACGAGCAGTACTTC
TRBJ1-6	NA	NA	TRBV27	CASRWGASYNSPLHF	TGTGCCAGCAGATGGGGGGCCTCCTATAATTCACCCCTCCACTTT
TRBJ2-7	few	TRBD1	TRBV10-3	CAISPDRTVQYF	TGTGCCATCAGCCCGGACAGGACCGTGCAGTACTTC
TRBJ2-7	NA	TRBD2	TRBV5-1	CASSPSPGLGTYEQYF	TGCGCCAGCAGCCCTTCTCCGGGACTAGGGACCTACGAGCAGTACTTC
TRBJ2-3	NA	NA	TRBV6-2/TRBV6-3	CASSYSIRVGTDTQYF	TGTGCCAGCAGTTACTCGATCAGGGTAGGGACAGATACGCAGTATTTT
TRBJ2-3	NA	NA	TRBV19	CASSITGARTDTQYF	TGTGCCAGTAGTATAACGGGGGCCCGCACAGATACGCAGTATTTT
TRBJ1-4	once	NA	TRBV9	CASSVVGDGEKLFF	TGTGCCAGCAGCGTAGTGGGGGATGGTGAAAAACTGTTTTTT
TRBJ1-1	NA	NA	TRBV2	CARSEPNTEAFF	TGTGCCAGATCCGAACCGAACACTGAAGCTTTCTTT
TRBJ2-5	NA	TRBD1	TRBV3-1/TRBV3-2	CASSTTGEGETQYF	TGTGCCAGCAGCACGACAGGGGAAGGGGAGACCCAGTACTTC
TRBJ1-6	NA	TRBD1	TRBV4-1	CASSPGGRGHVNSPLHF	TGCGCCAGCAGCCCAGGGGGCAGGGGGCATGTGAATTCACCCCTCCACTTT
TRBJ2-7	NA	TRBD1	TRBV7-8	CASSLVRSGGVYEQYF	TGTGCCAGCAGCTTAGTTCGCTCAGGGGGCGTGTACGAGCAGTACTTC
TRBJ2-4	NA	NA	TRBV7-2	CASSLDHGKAQYF	TGTGCCAGCAGCTTAGACCACGGAAAGGCTCAGTACTTC
TRBJ1-1	NA	TRBD1	TRBV18	CASSPGQGKGDTEAFF	TGTGCCAGCTCACCCGGACAGGGCAAAGGGGACACTGAAGCTTTCTTT
TRBJ2-7	NA	NA	TRBV12-5	CASGLVPGSEQYF	TGTGCTAGTGGTTTGGTCCCGGGGAGCGAGCAGTACTTC
TRBJ2-1	NA	NA	TRBV19	CASKNDGVNEQFF	TGTGCCAGTAAAAACGATGGGGTAAATGAGCAGTTCTTC
TRBJ1-5	NA	TRBD1	TRBV7-9	CASAQGAIQPQHF	TGTGCCAGCGCCCAGGGGGCCATTCAGCCCCAGCATTTT